This TCR beta chain was captured in a study of blood T cell repertoires in COVID-19. The CDR3 contains 14 residues. Germline CDR1 and CDR2: SGDLS and YYNGEE. V lost 1 base, J lost 5 bases, and 10 bases lay in between. Per the original data handling: Reference gene primer amplification in the assay estimated nucleated cell counts. TCRdb's copy holds only in-frame clones and misses some; the assay was immunoSEQ multiplex PCR. That table gives V, J and clone size, and the DNA gave D and trimming. The table shows about 440,000 clones, with around 88% occurring only once. The material sequenced was peripheral blood. This chain joins TRBV9 and TRBJ2-1, with a weak D call TRBD1 (5 bases). This clonotype originated in a woman aged 50 to 60 with COVID-19, enrolled during active disease. The CDR3 region is CASSVLGVNNEQFF. Written as DNA, the CDR3 is TGTGCCAGCAGCGTATTAGGGGTCAACAATGAGCAGTTCTTC.